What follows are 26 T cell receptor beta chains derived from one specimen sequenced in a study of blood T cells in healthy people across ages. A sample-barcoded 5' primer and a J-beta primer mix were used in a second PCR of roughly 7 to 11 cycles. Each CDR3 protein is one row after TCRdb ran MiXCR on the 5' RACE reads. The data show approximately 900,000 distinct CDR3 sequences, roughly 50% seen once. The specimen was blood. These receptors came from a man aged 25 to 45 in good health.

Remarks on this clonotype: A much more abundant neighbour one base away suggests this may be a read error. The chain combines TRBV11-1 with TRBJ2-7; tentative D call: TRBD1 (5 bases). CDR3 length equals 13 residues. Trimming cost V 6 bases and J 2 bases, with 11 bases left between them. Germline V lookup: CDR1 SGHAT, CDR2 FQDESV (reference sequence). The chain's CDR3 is CASRQLDTYEQYF. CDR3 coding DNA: TGTGCCAGCAGACAACTGGACACCTACGAGCAGTACTTC.

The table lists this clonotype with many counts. CDR3 DNA sequence: TGTGCCAGTAACTCTCAGGGGTACGAGCAGTACTTC. Amino acids: CASNSQGYEQYF. The chain carries TRBV6-5 and TRBJ2-7; D perhaps matches TRBD1 (6 bases). Looked up from germline, CDR1 is MNHEY and CDR2 is SVGAGI. V shed 9 bases and J shed 4 bases, with 13 bases lying between them. CDR3 length equals 12 residues.

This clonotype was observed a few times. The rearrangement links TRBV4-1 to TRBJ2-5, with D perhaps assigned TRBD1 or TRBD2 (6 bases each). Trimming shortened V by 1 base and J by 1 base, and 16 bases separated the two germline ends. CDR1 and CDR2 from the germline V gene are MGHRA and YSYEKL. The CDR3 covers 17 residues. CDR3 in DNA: TGCGCCAGCAGCCAAGCGGGTTCCGGGGGCCTCCAAGAGACCCAGTACTTC. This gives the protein CASSQAGSGGLQETQYF.

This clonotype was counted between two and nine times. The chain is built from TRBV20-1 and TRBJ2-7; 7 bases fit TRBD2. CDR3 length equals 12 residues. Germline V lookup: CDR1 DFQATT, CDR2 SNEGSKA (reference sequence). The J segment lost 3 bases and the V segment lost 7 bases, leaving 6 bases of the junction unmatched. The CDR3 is CSVTREGYEQYF. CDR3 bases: TGCAGTGTCACTAGGGAGGGCTACGAGCAGTACTTC.

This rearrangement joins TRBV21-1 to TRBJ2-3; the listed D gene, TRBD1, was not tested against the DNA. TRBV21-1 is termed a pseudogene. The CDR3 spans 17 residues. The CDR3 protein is CASSKGQAGGTTDTQYF. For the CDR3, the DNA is TGTGCCAGCAGCAAAGGACAGGCGGGGGGGACCACAGATACGCAGTATTTT.

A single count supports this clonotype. In nucleotides, the CDR3 is TGTGCCACCAGCAGAGGTCTTAGCAGCGAAGAGACCCAGTTCTTC. Amino acids: CATSRGLSSEETQFF. The genes are TRBV15 and TRBJ2-1; D uncertain. V gave up 1 base and J gave up 13 bases, with 20 bases separating them. This CDR3 contains 15 residues. CDR1 is LNHNV and CDR2 is YYDKDF in the germline V gene (reference sequence). The complete variable domain, with remaining parts taken from reference TRBV15 and TRBJ2-1, reads DAMVIQNPRYQVTQFGKPVTLSCSQTLNHNVMYWYQQKSSQAPKLLFHYYDKDFNNEADTPDNFQSRRPNTSFCFLDIRSPGLGDTAMYLCATSRGLSSEETQFFGPGTRLTVL.

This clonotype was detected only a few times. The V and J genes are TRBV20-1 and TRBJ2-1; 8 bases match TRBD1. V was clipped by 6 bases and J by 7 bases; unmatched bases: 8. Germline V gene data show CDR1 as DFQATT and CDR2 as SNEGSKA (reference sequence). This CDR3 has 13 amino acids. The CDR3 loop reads CSAPGTGKNEQFF. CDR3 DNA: TGCAGTGCCCCCGGGACAGGTAAAAATGAGCAGTTCTTC.

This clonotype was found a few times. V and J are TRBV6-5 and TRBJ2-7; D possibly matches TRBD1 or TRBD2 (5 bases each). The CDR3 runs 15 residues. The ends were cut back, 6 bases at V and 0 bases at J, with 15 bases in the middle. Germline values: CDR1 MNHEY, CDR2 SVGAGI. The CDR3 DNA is TGTGCCAGCAGCCCTCGAGGGGAGAGCTCCTACGAGCAGTACTTC. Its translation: CASSPRGESSYEQYF.

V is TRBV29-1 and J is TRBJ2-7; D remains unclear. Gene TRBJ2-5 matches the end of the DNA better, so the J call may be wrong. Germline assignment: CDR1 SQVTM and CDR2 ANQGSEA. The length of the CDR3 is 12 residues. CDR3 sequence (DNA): TGCAGCGTTGTGGTCTCCGGGGAGACCCAGTACTTC. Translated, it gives CSVVVSGETQYF.

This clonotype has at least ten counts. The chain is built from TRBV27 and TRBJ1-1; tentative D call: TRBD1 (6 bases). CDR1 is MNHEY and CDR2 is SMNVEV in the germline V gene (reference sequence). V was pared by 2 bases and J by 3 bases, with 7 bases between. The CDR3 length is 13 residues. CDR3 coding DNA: TGTGCCAGCAGTTTAGGACAGTACACTGAAGCTTTCTTT. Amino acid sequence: CASSLGQYTEAFF.

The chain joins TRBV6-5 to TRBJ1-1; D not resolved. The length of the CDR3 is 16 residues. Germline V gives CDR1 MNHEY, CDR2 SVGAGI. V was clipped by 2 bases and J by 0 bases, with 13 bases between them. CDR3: CASSYPPGGLNTEAFF. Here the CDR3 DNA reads TGTGCCAGCAGTTACCCCCCTGGCGGTCTGAACACTGAAGCTTTCTTT.

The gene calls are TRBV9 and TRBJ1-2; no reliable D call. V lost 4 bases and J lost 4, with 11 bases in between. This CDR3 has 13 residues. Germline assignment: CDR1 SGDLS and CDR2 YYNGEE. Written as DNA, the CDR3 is TGTGCCAGCAGCCCCGCAGGATTCTATGGCTACACCTTC. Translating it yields CASSPAGFYGYTF. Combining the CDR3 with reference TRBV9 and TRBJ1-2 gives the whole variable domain DSGVTQTPKHLITATGQRVTLRCSPRSGDLSVYWYQQSLDQGLQFLIQYYNGEERAKGNILERFSAQQFPDLHSELNLSSLELGDSALYFCASSPAGFYGYTFGSGTRLTVV.

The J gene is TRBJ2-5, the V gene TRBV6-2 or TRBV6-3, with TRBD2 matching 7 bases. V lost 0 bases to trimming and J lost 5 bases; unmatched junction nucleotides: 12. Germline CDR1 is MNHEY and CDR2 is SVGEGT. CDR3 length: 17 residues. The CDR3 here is CASSYSRFGRADETQYF. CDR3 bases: TGTGCCAGCAGTTACTCGAGGTTTGGGAGGGCCGATGAGACCCAGTACTTC.

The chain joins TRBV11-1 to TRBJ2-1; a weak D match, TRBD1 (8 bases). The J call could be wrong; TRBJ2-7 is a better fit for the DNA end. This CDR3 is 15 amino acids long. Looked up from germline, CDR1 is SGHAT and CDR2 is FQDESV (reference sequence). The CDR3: CASSLQQGDYNEQYF. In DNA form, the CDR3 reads TGTGCCAGCAGCTTACAACAGGGGGACTACAATGAGCAGTACTTC.

CDR3 sequence (DNA): TGTGCCAGCAGCCCCATGTCCGGCAGCGTCGGGCAGTACTTC. This codes for CASSPMSGSVGQYF. The gene calls are TRBV11-2 and TRBJ2-7; D uncertain. The CDR3 sequence is 14 residues long. Germline V lookup: CDR1 SGHAT, CDR2 FQNNGV. Trimming pared 5 bases from V and 9 bases from J, leaving 20 bases between.

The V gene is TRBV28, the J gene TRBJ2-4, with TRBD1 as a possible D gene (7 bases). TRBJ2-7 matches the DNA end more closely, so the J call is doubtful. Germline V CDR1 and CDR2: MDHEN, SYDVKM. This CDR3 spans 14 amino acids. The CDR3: CASRGQGGTYEQYF. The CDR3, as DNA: TGTGCCAGCAGAGGGCAGGGGGGAACCTACGAGCAGTACTTC.

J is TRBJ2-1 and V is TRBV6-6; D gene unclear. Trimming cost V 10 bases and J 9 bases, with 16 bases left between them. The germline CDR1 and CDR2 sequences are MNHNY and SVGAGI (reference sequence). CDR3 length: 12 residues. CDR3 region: CATTTGGSEQFF. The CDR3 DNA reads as TGTGCCACCACCACGGGTGGGTCTGAGCAGTTCTTC.

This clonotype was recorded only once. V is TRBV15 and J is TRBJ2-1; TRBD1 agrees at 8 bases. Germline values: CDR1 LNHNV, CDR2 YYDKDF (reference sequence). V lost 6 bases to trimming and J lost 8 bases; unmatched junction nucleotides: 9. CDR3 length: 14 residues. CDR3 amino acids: CATSQGAGFDEQFF. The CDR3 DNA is TGTGCCACCAGTCAGGGGGCTGGTTTCGATGAGCAGTTCTTC. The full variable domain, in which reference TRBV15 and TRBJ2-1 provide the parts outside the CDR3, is DAMVIQNPRYQVTQFGKPVTLSCSQTLNHNVMYWYQQKSSQAPKLLFHYYDKDFNNEADTPDNFQSRRPNTSFCFLDIRSPGLGDTAMYLCATSQGAGFDEQFFGPGTRLTVL.

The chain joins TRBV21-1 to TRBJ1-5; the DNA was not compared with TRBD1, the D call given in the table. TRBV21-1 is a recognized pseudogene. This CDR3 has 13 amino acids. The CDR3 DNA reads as TGTGCCAGCAGCAAAAGGGGTTTGGAGCCCCAGCATTTT. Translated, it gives CASSKRGLEPQHF.

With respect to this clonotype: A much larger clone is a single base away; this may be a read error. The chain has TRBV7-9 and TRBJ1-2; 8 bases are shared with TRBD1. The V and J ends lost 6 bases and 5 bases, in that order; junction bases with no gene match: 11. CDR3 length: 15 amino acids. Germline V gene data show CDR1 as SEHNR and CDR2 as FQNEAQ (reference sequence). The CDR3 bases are TGTGCCAGCAGGCACCAAGGACAGGGACCATATGGCTACACCTTC. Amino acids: CASRHQGQGPYGYTF.

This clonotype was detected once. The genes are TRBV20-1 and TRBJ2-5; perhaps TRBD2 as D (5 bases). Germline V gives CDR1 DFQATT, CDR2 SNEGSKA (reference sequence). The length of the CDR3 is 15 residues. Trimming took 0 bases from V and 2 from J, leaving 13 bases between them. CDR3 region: CSARDRVAWQETQYF. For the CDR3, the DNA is TGCAGTGCTAGAGATCGAGTAGCGTGGCAAGAGACCCAGTACTTC.

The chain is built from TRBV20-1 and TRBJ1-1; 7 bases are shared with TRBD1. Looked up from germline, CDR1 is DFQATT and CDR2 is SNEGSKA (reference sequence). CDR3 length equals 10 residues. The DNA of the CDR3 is TGCAGCCCAACAGGGGCTGAAGCTTTCTTT. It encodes CSPTGAEAFF.

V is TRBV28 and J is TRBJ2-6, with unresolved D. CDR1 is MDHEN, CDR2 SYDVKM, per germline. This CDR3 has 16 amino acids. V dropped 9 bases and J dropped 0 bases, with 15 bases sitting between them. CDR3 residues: CASGSGAVSGANVLTF. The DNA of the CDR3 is TGTGCCAGTGGGTCCGGCGCCGTCTCTGGGGCCAACGTCCTGACTTTC.

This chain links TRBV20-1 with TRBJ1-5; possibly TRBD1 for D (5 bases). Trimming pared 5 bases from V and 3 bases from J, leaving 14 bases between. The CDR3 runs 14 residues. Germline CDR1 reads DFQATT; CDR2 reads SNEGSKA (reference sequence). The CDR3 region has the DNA TGCAGTGCTTATCAGGGTTTAGTCAATCAGCCCCAGCATTTT. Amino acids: CSAYQGLVNQPQHF.

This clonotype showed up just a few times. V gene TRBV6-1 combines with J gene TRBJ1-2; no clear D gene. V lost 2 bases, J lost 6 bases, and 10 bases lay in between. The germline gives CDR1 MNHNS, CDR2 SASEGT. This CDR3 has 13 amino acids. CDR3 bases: TGTGCCAGCAGTGAAAGCGGGCGGGATGGCTACACCTTC. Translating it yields CASSESGRDGYTF.

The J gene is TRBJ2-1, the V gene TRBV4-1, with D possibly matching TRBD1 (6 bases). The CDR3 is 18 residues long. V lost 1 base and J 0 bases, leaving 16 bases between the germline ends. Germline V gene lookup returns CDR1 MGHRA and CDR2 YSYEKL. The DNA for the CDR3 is TGCGCCAGCAGCCAAGCACCCCCACAGGGAAGCTCCTACAATGAGCAGTTCTTC. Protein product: CASSQAPPQGSSYNEQFF.